A selection of T cell receptor beta chains follows, all from one sample in a study of T-cell memory formation after mild COVID-19. TCRdb reprocessed the 5' RACE reads with MiXCR, giving one entry per CDR3 protein. The data contain roughly 180,000 distinct CDR3 sequences, roughly 11% of them singletons. Source material: PBMCs or a T cell subset sorted from them (not recorded which). The receptors shown here come from a man aged 18 to 30 who had mild COVID-19 (a few samples of this study predate the infection). Cell type and time point are not known. Each CDR3 is given with its conserved first and last residue. A D gene is named only where the DNA matches it firmly. A clone size is listed for some rows: how often the clone was seen (once, few, many), or a class if it is expanded.

abundance: few; j_gene: TRBJ2-7; d_gene: TRBD1; v_gene: TRBV6-5; CDR3aa: CASSRNRGDEQYF; CDR3nt: TGTGCCAGCAGTCGAAACAGGGGGGACGAGCAGTACTTC
abundance: -; j_gene: TRBJ2-1; d_gene: -; v_gene: TRBV5-1; CDR3aa: CASSLGFPQGGGEQFF; CDR3nt: TGCGCCAGCAGCTTGGGGTTCCCTCAGGGGGGAGGTGAGCAGTTCTTC
abundance: few; j_gene: TRBJ1-1; d_gene: TRBD1; v_gene: TRBV27; CDR3aa: CASSVRQGAGDTEAFF; CDR3nt: TGTGCCAGCAGTGTGCGACAGGGGGCAGGTGACACTGAAGCTTTCTTT
abundance: few; j_gene: TRBJ1-2; d_gene: -; v_gene: TRBV30; CDR3aa: CAWTGGSANYGYTF; CDR3nt: TGTGCCTGGACGGGGGGTTCCGCTAACTATGGCTACACCTTC
abundance: -; j_gene: TRBJ1-2; d_gene: TRBD1; v_gene: TRBV7-2; CDR3aa: CASSLMDRFNTF; CDR3nt: TGTGCCAGCAGCTTAATGGACAGGTTCAACACCTTC
abundance: few; j_gene: TRBJ1-2; d_gene: -; v_gene: TRBV5-1; CDR3aa: CASSLDQGPGYTF; CDR3nt: TGCGCCAGCAGCTTGGATCAGGGGCCTGGCTACACCTTC
abundance: few; j_gene: TRBJ2-3; d_gene: TRBD2; v_gene: TRBV11-1; CDR3aa: CASSPRVSGGTDTQYF; CDR3nt: TGTGCCAGCAGCCCGAGAGTAAGCGGGGGCACAGATACGCAGTATTTT
abundance: -; j_gene: TRBJ2-7; d_gene: -; v_gene: TRBV7-2; CDR3aa: CASSSRGQGEQYF; CDR3nt: TGTGCCAGCAGCTCGAGGGGTCAGGGCGAGCAGTACTTC
abundance: few; j_gene: TRBJ2-4; d_gene: TRBD2; v_gene: TRBV4-2; CDR3aa: CASSRTSGGAENIQYF; CDR3nt: TGTGCCAGCAGCCGAACTAGCGGGGGGGCGGAAAACATTCAGTACTTC
abundance: few; j_gene: TRBJ2-1; d_gene: -; v_gene: TRBV4-1; CDR3aa: CASSQDVALYNEQFF; CDR3nt: TGCGCCAGCAGCCAAGATGTAGCCTTATACAATGAGCAGTTCTTC
abundance: -; j_gene: TRBJ1-1; d_gene: -; v_gene: TRBV12-3/TRBV12-4; CDR3aa: CASSLGRQSTEAFF; CDR3nt: TGTGCCAGCAGTTTAGGCCGACAGTCCACTGAAGCTTTCTTT
abundance: many; j_gene: TRBJ2-1; d_gene: TRBD1; v_gene: TRBV5-4; CDR3aa: CASSSLSGTGVDEQFF; CDR3nt: TGTGCCAGCAGTTCCCTATCCGGGACAGGGGTGGATGAGCAGTTCTTC
abundance: -; j_gene: TRBJ2-3; d_gene: -; v_gene: TRBV5-4; CDR3aa: CASSLGEDTQYF; CDR3nt: TGTGCCAGCAGCTTAGGGGAGGATACGCAGTATTTT
abundance: few; j_gene: TRBJ2-3; d_gene: -; v_gene: TRBV7-6; CDR3aa: CASSQEQGLGTDTQYF; CDR3nt: TGTGCCAGCAGCCAGGAACAGGGATTGGGCACAGATACGCAGTATTTT
abundance: many; j_gene: TRBJ1-4; d_gene: TRBD1; v_gene: TRBV4-3; CDR3aa: CASSQEATWTGGNEKLFF; CDR3nt: TGCGCCAGCAGCCAAGAAGCTACCTGGACAGGGGGAAATGAAAAACTGTTTTTT
abundance: few; j_gene: TRBJ2-7; d_gene: -; v_gene: TRBV12-3/TRBV12-4; CDR3aa: CASSLRRSLNYEQYF; CDR3nt: TGTGCCAGCAGCCTGAGGCGCAGCCTAAACTACGAGCAGTACTTC
abundance: many; j_gene: TRBJ2-3; d_gene: -; v_gene: TRBV2; CDR3aa: CASSPFIEVLSTDTQYF; CDR3nt: TGTGCCAGCAGTCCCTTTATCGAAGTATTGAGCACAGATACGCAGTATTTT
abundance: few; j_gene: TRBJ2-3; d_gene: -; v_gene: TRBV4-3; CDR3aa: CASSKRQGLTDTQYF; CDR3nt: TGCGCCAGCAGCAAAAGACAGGGACTCACAGATACGCAGTATTTT
abundance: -; j_gene: TRBJ2-5; d_gene: TRBD2; v_gene: TRBV4-1; CDR3aa: CASSQGGAGSFQETQYF; CDR3nt: TGCGCCAGCAGCCAAGGAGGAGCGGGATCGTTCCAAGAGACCCAGTACTTC